This T cell receptor beta chain originates from a study of beta chain features in type 1 diabetes. Turning to the study itself: Cell yields, gender and age were comparable in patients and healthy donors.

This clone turned up a few times. In germline, CDR1 is MNHNS, CDR2 SASEGT. The CDR3 sequence is 13 residues long. J was trimmed by 4 bases and V by 8 bases; bases with no gene match: 5. Since all of the isolated RNA was reverse transcribed, expressed TCRB transcripts were what got sequenced. Assay used: immunoSEQ multiplex PCR; TCRdb lists only in-frame clones, some missing. The data hold under 150,000 clones, with 6.9% observed a single time. This chain links TRBV6-1 with TRBJ2-1; 7 bases are a match to TRBD2. The sample was central memory CD4+ T cells from blood. The receptor comes from a woman aged 25 to 39 in good health. CDR3 DNA: TGTGCCAGCGCGGGAGAGCTTTACAATGAGCAGTTCTTC. Amino acids: CASAGELYNEQFF.